Below are 22 T cell receptor beta chains sequenced from a single sample in a study of T cell changes during pregnancy in multiple sclerosis. The assay was immunoSEQ multiplex PCR, and TCRdb's table has in-frame clones only and misses some. The profile shows approximately 79,000 clones, 85% to 95% of them singletons. Material: peripheral blood, obtained in the second trimester of pregnancy. These receptors were taken from a female donor in good health, enrolled as a control in a pregnancy study.

The chain combines TRBV30 with TRBJ1-5, with 10 bases lining up with TRBD1. The CDR3 sequence is 15 residues long. Germline values: CDR1 GTSNPN, CDR2 SVGIG (reference sequence). Trimming took 3 bases from V and 6 from J; bases not matched to a gene: 8. This CDR3 is CAWRRPGQGTQPQHF. The CDR3 coding sequence is TGTGCCTGGAGGCGCCCGGGACAGGGGACTCAGCCCCAGCATTTT.

The chain joins TRBV6-1 to TRBJ1-1; 8 bases align to TRBD1. Germline trimming cut 2 bases from V and 6 bases from J; bases unmatched to any gene: 14. There are 17 residues in the CDR3. Germline V gene data show CDR1 as MNHNS and CDR2 as SASEGT. The CDR3 nucleotides are TGTGCCAGCAGTGAATCAACAGGGGGGATAGGGCTTGCTGAAGCTTTCTTT. Residues: CASSESTGGIGLAEAFF.

J is TRBJ1-2 and V is TRBV21-1; the DNA was not compared with TRBD1, the D call given in the table. TRBV21-1 represents a pseudogene. This CDR3 is built from 19 residues. The CDR3 coding sequence is TGTGCCAGCAGCAATCATAAATGGGCAGGGGACCCTCCTAACTATGGCTACACCTTC. This gives the protein CASSNHKWAGDPPNYGYTF.

The chain links TRBV5-5 to TRBJ2-2; 8 nucleotides agree with TRBD1. This CDR3 comprises 17 residues. Looked up from germline, CDR1 is SGHKS and CDR2 is YYEKEE (reference sequence). V shed 4 bases, J shed 5 bases, and the junction held 13 bases outside the gene matches. CDR3 region: CASSITTGQGTTGELFF. CDR3 in DNA: TGTGCCAGCAGCATAACGACCGGACAGGGAACAACCGGGGAGCTGTTTTTT.

J is TRBJ2-3 and V is TRBV4-3; D is undetermined. CDR1 is LGHNA, CDR2 YSLEER, per germline. Trimming shortened V by 0 bases and J by 8 bases, and 9 bases separated the two germline ends. The CDR3 extends over 13 amino acids. The CDR3 bases are TGCGCCAGCAGCCAAGATCTAGTAGGTACGCAGTATTTT. It specifies CASSQDLVGTQYF.

J is TRBJ1-1 and V is TRBV29-1; D perhaps matches TRBD1 (5 bases). V lost 3 bases, J lost 0 bases, and 8 bases lay in between. The CDR3 runs 13 residues. Germline CDR1 reads SQVTM; CDR2 reads ANQGSEA. CDR3 bases: TGCAGCGTTGATTCAGGGTTGAACACTGAAGCTTTCTTT. Translating it yields CSVDSGLNTEAFF.

This clone was detected only once. This chain links TRBV4-2 with TRBJ1-5, with a possible D match to TRBD1 (5 bases). CDR1 and CDR2 from the germline V gene are LGHNA and YNFKEQ. V lost 1 base and J 0 bases, leaving 10 bases between the germline ends. The CDR3 spans 16 residues. The CDR3 loop reads CASSQGGGNSNQPQHF. CDR3 bases: TGTGCCAGCAGCCAAGGGGGGGGTAATAGCAATCAGCCCCAGCATTTT.

Written as DNA, the CDR3 is TGTGCCAGCAGCTTTTGGACAGACCCTGGAAACACCATATATTTT. Amino acid sequence: CASSFWTDPGNTIYF. V is TRBV7-2 and J is TRBJ1-3; tentatively, D is TRBD1 (6 bases). V lost 3 bases, J lost 2 bases, and 11 bases lay in between. CDR3 size: 15 residues. Germline CDR1 is SGHTA and CDR2 is FQGNSA.

The chain carries TRBV6-6 and TRBJ2-1, with a possible D match to TRBD2 (6 bases). Germline loops: CDR1 MNHNY, CDR2 SVGAGI (reference sequence). The V and J ends lost 6 bases and 9 bases respectively, with 24 bases between them. This CDR3 comprises 16 residues. CDR3 coding DNA: TGTGCCAGCAGCATCGATCCACCCATAAGGGGAGGTGAGCAGTTCTTC. It translates to CASSIDPPIRGGEQFF.

The genes are TRBV19 and TRBJ2-5; 7 positions agree with TRBD1. This CDR3 has 16 residues. The V segment lost 1 base and the J segment 0 bases; nucleotides outside the gene matches: 5. Germline V lookup: CDR1 LNHDA, CDR2 SQIVND (reference sequence). The CDR3 nucleotides are TGTGCCAGTAGTATAGGGGCAGGGGGTGACCAAGAGACCCAGTACTTC. Protein: CASSIGAGGDQETQYF. The full variable domain, completed using reference TRBV19 and TRBJ2-5, is DGGITQSPKYLFRKEGQNVTLSCEQNLNHDAMYWYRQDPGQGLRLIYYSQIVNDFQKGDIAEGYSVSREKKESFPLTVTSAQKNPTAFYLCASSIGAGGDQETQYFGPGTRLLVL.

This chain links TRBV7-2 with TRBJ2-1; the D is unclear. This CDR3 has 15 residues. Trimming removed 2 bases from V and 2 bases from J, with 10 bases in between. CDR1 and CDR2 from the germline V gene are SGHTA and FQGNSA. CDR3 sequence (DNA): TGTGCCAGCAGCTTAAGCCCCAATCCCTACAATGAGCAGTTCTTC. As protein: CASSLSPNPYNEQFF.

This clone was seen a few times. This chain joins TRBV7-9 and TRBJ1-1; a weak D match, TRBD1 (5 bases). V lost 4 bases to trimming and J lost 6 bases, with 9 bases between them. Germline-derived CDR1 and CDR2 are SEHNR and FQNEAQ (reference sequence). The CDR3 has 12 residues. The CDR3 region is CASSWRGPEAFF. CDR3 in DNA: TGTGCCAGCAGCTGGAGGGGACCTGAAGCTTTCTTT.

The chain has TRBV9 and TRBJ1-1; D is unresolved. The CDR3 is 13 amino acids. The V end lost 4 bases, the J end lost 6 bases, and 13 bases lay between the germline ends. The V gene's germline CDR1 is SGDLS and CDR2 YYNGEE. The CDR3 nucleotides read TGTGCCAGCAGCCCGACACTCATATCTGAAGCTTTCTTT. Translating gives CASSPTLISEAFF.

The CDR3 DNA reads TGTGCCAGCTCACCGGAGGACCTCGGAAACACCATATATTTT. It translates to CASSPEDLGNTIYF. The V and J genes are TRBV18 and TRBJ1-3; D remains unclear. The CDR3 covers 14 residues. Germline CDR1 is KGHSH and CDR2 is LQKENI. Trimming left V 3 bases short and J 4 bases short, with 10 bases between.

This sequence joins TRBV9 and TRBJ1-2; no definite D call. From germline, CDR1 is SGDLS and CDR2 YYNGEE. This CDR3 spans 13 amino acids. V was pared by 4 bases and J by 11 bases, with 18 bases between. The CDR3 DNA sequence: TGTGCCAGCAGCCCAGCACTAAGAGGTTGGTACACCTTC. The encoded protein is CASSPALRGWYTF.

This chain links TRBV30 with TRBJ2-3; a weak D match, TRBD2 (5 bases). The CDR3 spans 14 residues. Germline V gene lookup returns CDR1 GTSNPN and CDR2 SVGIG (reference sequence). V was cut by 0 bases and J by 2 bases, with 9 bases left in between. CDR3 protein: CAWSVRGITDTQYF. The CDR3 coding sequence is TGTGCCTGGAGTGTAAGAGGGATCACAGATACGCAGTATTTT. Variable domain in full (rest from reference TRBV30 and TRBJ2-3): SQTIHQWPATLVQPVGSPLSLECTVEGTSNPNLYWYRQAAGRGLQLLFYSVGIGQISSEVPQNLSASRPQDRQFILSSKKLLLSDSGFYLCAWSVRGITDTQYFGPGTRLTVL.

Written as DNA, the CDR3 is TGTGCCAGCAGCTTATCGGGGGATTTCTACGAGCAGTACTTC. Protein: CASSLSGDFYEQYF. The chain combines TRBV11-3 with TRBJ2-7; D possibly corresponds to TRBD2 (6 bases). Germline assignment: CDR1 SGHNT and CDR2 YENEEA. The CDR3 runs 14 residues. The V end was cut by 2 bases, the J end by 3 bases, with 11 bases between.

Turning to this clone: One end of the junction varies from germline; a read error may be responsible. The chain couples TRBV2 to TRBJ1-2; D is uncertain. The CDR3 spans 13 residues. The germline V gene has CDR1 SNHLY and CDR2 FYNNEI. The CDR3 DNA reads as TGTGCCAGCAGCGAAGACAAAAACTATGGCTACACCTTC. As protein: CASSEDKNYGYTF.

This CDR3 is CASSAQGNNEKLFF. The CDR3 region has the DNA TGTGCCAGCAGCGCACAGGGGAATAATGAAAAACTGTTTTTT. This chain connects TRBV9 to TRBJ1-4; 7 bases agree with TRBD1. The CDR3 extends over 14 amino acids. After removal of 3 bases from V and 4 bases from J, the junction contained 3 bases not matched to a gene. Germline CDR1 reads SGDLS; CDR2 reads YYNGEE.

The V gene is TRBV4-2, the J gene TRBJ2-7, with a possible D match to TRBD2 (5 bases). CDR3 size: 13 residues. V was pared by 4 bases and J by 4 bases, with 11 bases between. CDR1 and CDR2 (germline): LGHNA, YNFKEQ. In DNA form, the CDR3 reads TGTGCCAGCAGCCCGAATAGGAGGTACGAGCAGTACTTC. The encoded protein is CASSPNRRYEQYF.

The chain has TRBV19 and TRBJ2-7; no firm D call. Germline V gene lookup returns CDR1 LNHDA and CDR2 SQIVND (reference sequence). V dropped 4 bases and J dropped 2 bases, with 12 bases sitting between them. This CDR3 spans 14 amino acids. The DNA of the CDR3 is TGTGCCAGTAGTACACAGAGACACACCTACGAGCAGTACTTC. It is translated as CASSTQRHTYEQYF.

V gene TRBV6-5 combines with J gene TRBJ1-4; 8 bases are shared with TRBD1. With V trimmed by 6 bases and J by 6 bases, 9 bases remained unmatched. The CDR3 has 15 amino acids. Germline lookup yields CDR1 MNHEY and CDR2 SVGAGI. The CDR3 protein is CASRLTGTGHEKLFF. The CDR3 DNA is TGTGCCAGCAGGTTAACCGGGACAGGACATGAAAAACTGTTTTTT.